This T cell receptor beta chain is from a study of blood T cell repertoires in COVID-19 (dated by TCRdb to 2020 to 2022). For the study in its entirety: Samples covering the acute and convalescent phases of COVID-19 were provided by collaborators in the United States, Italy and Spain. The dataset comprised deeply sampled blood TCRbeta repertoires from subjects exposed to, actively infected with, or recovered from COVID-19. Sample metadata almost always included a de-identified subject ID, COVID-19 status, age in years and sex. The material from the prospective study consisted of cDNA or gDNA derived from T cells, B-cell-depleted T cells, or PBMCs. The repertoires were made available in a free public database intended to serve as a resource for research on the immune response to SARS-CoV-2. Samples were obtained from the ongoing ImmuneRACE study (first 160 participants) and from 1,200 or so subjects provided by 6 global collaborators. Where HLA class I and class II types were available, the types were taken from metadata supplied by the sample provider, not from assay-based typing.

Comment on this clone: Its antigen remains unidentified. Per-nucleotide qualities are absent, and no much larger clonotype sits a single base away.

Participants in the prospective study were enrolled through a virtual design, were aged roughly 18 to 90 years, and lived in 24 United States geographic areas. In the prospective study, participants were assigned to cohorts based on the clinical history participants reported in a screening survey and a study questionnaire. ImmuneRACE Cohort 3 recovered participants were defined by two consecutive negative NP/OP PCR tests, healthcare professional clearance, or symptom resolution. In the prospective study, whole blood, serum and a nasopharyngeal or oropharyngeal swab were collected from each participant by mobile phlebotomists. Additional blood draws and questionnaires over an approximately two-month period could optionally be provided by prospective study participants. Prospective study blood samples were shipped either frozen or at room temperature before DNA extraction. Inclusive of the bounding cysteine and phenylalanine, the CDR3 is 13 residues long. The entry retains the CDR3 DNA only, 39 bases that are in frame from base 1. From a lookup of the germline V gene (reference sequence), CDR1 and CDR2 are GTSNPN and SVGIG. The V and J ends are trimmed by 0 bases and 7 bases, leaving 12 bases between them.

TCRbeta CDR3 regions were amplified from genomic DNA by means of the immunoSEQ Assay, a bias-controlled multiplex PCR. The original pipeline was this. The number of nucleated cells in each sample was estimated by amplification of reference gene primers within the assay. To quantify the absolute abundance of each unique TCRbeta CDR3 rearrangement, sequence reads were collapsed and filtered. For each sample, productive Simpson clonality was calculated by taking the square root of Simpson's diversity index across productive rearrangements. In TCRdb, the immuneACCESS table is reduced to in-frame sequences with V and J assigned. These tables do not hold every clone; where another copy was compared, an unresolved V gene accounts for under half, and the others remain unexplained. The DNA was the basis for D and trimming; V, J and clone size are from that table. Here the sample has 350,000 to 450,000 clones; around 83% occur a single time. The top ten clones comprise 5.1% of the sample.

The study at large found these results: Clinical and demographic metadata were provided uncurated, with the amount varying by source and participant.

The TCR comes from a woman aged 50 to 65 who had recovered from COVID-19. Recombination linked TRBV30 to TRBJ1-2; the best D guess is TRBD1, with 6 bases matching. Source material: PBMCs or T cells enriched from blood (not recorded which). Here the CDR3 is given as CAWSVRGAGGYTF. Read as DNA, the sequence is TGTGCCTGGAGTGTACGGGGGGCGGGTGGCTACACCTTC.